This TCR beta chain was sequenced in a study of vaccination and CD4 T cells after COVID-19. For the study at large: A vaccine, either BNT162b2 or mRNA-1273, was given to participants in two doses.

Note on this clonotype: Its antigen is unidentified.

The CDR3 is made up of 20 amino acids. Germline assignment: CDR1 MGHRA and CDR2 YSYEKL. V was trimmed by 0 bases and J by 4 bases, leaving 25 bases between them. The Oncomine TCR Beta short-read assay was what sequenced the DNA obtained from cultured CD4+ T cells. MiXCR, run by TCRdb on the PCR reads, gives a single entry per CDR3 protein. Altogether some 14,000 distinct CDR3 sequences are present, roughly 53% being singletons, with the ten largest covering about an eighth. Treatment noted: roughly 10-day PBMC culture with coronavirus spike peptide pools or control peptides (ViraFEST assay). The source is a human donor who had recovered from COVID-19. The gene calls are TRBV4-1 and TRBJ1-5, with D perhaps TRBD1 (5 bases). The sequenced sample consisted of CD4+ T cells from blood, cultured in vitro. The CDR3 region is CASSQDGRDSTRGANQPQHF. As DNA, the CDR3 is TGCGCCAGCAGCCAAGATGGGCGGGACTCCACCCGAGGTGCAAATCAGCCCCAGCATTTT.